The sequence of this T cell receptor (beta chain) was determined in a study of T cell changes during pregnancy in multiple sclerosis. The CDR3 is 16 residues long. Trimming cost V 0 bases and J 4 bases, with 13 bases left between them. Germline CDR1 reads LGHNA; CDR2 reads YNFKEQ. The method was immunoSEQ multiplex PCR; TCRdb's version includes in-frame clones alone and lacks a portion of them. The sample lists roughly 75,000 clones, over 75% occurring once. This clone was seen just once. The V gene is TRBV4-2, the J gene TRBJ1-5; D not certain. This clonotype originated in a female donor with multiple sclerosis, enrolled in a pregnancy study. Material: peripheral blood, obtained before pregnancy. The CDR3 loop is CASSQESGFGNQPQHF. CDR3 nucleotides: TGTGCCAGCAGCCAAGAAAGCGGGTTTGGGAATCAGCCCCAGCATTTT.